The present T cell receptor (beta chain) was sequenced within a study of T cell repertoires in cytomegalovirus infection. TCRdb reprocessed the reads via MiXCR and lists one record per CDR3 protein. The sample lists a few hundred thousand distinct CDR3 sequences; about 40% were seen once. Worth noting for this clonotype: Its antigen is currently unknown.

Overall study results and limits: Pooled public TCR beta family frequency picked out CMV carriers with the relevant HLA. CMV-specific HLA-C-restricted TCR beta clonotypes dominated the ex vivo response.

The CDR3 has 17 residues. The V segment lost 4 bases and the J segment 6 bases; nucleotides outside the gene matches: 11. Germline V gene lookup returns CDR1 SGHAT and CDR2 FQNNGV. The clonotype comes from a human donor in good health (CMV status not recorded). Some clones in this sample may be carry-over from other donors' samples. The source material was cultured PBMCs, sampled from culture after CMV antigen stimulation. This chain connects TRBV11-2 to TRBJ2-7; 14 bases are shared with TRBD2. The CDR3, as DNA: TGTGCCAGCAGCTCCCGGGGACTAGCGGGAGCTTGGCGCGAGCAGTACTTC. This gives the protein CASSSRGLAGAWREQYF.